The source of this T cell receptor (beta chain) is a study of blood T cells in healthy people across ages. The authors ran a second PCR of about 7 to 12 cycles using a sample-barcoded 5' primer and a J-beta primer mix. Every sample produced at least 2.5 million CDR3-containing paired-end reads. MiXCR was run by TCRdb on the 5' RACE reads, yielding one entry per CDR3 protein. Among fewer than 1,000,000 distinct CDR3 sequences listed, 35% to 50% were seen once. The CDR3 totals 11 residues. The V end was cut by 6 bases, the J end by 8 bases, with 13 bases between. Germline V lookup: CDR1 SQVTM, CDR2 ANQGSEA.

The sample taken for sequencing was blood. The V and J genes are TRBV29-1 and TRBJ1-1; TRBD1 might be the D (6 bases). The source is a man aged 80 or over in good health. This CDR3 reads CSVAPGQEAFF. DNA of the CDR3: TGCAGCGTCGCCCCCGGACAGGAAGCTTTCTTT. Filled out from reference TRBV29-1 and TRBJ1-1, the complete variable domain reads SAVISQKPSRDICQRGTSLTIQCQVDSQVTMMFWYRQQPGQSLTLIATANQGSEATYESGFVIDKFPISRPNLTFSTLTVSNMSPEDSSIYLCSVAPGQEAFFGQGTRLTVV.